The clone carrying this T cell receptor (beta chain) came up a few times. Its antigen is unidentified. This record comes from a study of post-analysis software for immune sequencing data. Study-level findings and limits: Same-batch samples co-clustered strongly by F measure. In multiple sclerosis, normalized Chao1 diversity was significantly below that of controls.

TCR beta cDNA libraries included unique molecular identifiers. TCRdb used MiXCR to reprocess the PCR reads, holding one entry per CDR3 protein. The repertoire holds 750,000 to 950,000 distinct CDR3 sequences, with approximately 50% as singletons. The receptor was isolated from a girl aged 10 to 17 with multiple sclerosis. The sequencing input was blood.

The CDR3: CASSLVGPGYFSYEQYF. The CDR3, as DNA: TGTGCCAGCAGCTTAGTAGGCCCAGGGTATTTCTCCTACGAGCAGTACTTC. V is TRBV7-2 and J is TRBJ2-7; D is perhaps TRBD1 (5 bases). V dropped 1 base and J dropped 0 bases, with 16 bases sitting between them. This CDR3 region has 17 residues. Per germline, CDR1 SGHTA and CDR2 FQGNSA.